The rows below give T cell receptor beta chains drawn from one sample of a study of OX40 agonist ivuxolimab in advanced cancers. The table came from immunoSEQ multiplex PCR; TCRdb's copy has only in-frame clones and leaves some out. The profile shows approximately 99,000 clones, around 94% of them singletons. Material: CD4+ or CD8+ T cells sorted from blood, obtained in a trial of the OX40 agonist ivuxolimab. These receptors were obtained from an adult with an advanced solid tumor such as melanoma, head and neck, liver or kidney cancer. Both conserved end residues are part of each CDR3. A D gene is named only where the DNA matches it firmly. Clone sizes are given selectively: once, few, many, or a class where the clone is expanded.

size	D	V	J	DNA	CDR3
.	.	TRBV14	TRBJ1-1	TGTGCCAGCAGCCTTACACAGAGCACTGAAGCTTTCTTT	CASSLTQSTEAFF
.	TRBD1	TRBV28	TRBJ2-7	TGTGCCAGCACCCCGGGACAGATTAGTTACGAGCAGTACTTC	CASTPGQISYEQYF
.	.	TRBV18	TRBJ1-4	TGTGCCAGCGAGCTGGGAGAGGGTGAAAAACTGTTTTTT	CASELGEGEKLFF
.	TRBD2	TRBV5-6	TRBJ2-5	TGTGCCAGCAGCTTGGACCCCCTAGCGGTGCAAGAGACCCAGTACTTC	CASSLDPLAVQETQYF
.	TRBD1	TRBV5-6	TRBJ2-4	TGTGCCAGCAGCACCCCCGGGACAGGGAGGGACATTCAGTACTTC	CASSTPGTGRDIQYF
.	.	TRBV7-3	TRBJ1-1	TGTGCCAGCAGCTTAACGAAGGGTGAAGCTTTCTTT	CASSLTKGEAFF
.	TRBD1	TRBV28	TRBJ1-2	TGTGCCAGCAGTTTAACAGGGGTTAGCTATGGCTACACCTTC	CASSLTGVSYGYTF
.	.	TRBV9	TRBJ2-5	TGTGCCAGCAGCGTAGGGTATCAAGAGACCCAGTACTTC	CASSVGYQETQYF
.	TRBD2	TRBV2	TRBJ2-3	TGTGCCAGCAGCCGGGACTACTACACAGATACGCAGTATTTT	CASSRDYYTDTQYF
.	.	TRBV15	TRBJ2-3	TGTGCCACCAGCAGAGCAAGAAACGTGGGGGGCCTATTTAGCACAGATACGCAGTATTTT	CATSRARNVGGLFSTDTQYF
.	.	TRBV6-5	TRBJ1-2	TGTGCCAGCAACCCCGATGGCTACACCTTC	CASNPDGYTF
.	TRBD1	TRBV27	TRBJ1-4	TGTGCCAGCAGTTCTCTGAGGGCTACAGGGGCGGGCCGGGAAAAACTGTTTTTT	CASSSLRATGAGREKLFF
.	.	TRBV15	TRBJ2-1	TGTGCCACCAGCAGAGATAGGGCGCAGTCCGAAAGGAGCGAGCAGTTCTTC	CATSRDRAQSERSEQFF
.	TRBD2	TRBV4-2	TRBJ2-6	TGTGCCAGCAGCCAAGGGGAGGGCAGGGTAAGCTCTGGGGCCAACGTCCTGACTTTC	CASSQGEGRVSSGANVLTF
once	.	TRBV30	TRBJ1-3	TGTGCCTGGAGTGTACGGTATGGGGGGGCGCGGGGAAACACCATATATTTT	CAWSVRYGGARGNTIYF
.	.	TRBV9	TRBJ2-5	TGTGCCAGCAGCGTACTAGGTCGGGAGACCCAGTACTTC	CASSVLGRETQYF
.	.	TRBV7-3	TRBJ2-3	TGTGCCAGCAGCCACGGCACATCCACAGATACGCAGTATTTT	CASSHGTSTDTQYF
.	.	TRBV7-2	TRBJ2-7	TGTGCCAGCAGCTTAGGTTATCGGGGGTTAACCTACGAGCAGTACTTC	CASSLGYRGLTYEQYF
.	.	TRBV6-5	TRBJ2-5	TGTGCCAGCAGTTACTCGGAGGGTTGGGAGACCCAGTACTTC	CASSYSEGWETQYF
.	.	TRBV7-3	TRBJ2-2	TGTGCCAGCAGCTTAATGCTCAGGGGGGACACCGGGGAGCTGTTTTTT	CASSLMLRGDTGELFF
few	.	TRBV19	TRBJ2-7	TGTGCCAGTAGTAGTGAGCCGCCCTGGCGCGAGCAGTACTTC	CASSSEPPWREQYF
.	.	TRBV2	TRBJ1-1	TGTGCCAGCAGTGGCAGCGTGGATCTCGAAGCTTTCTTT	CASSGSVDLEAFF